Listed below are T cell receptor beta chains from one sample, sequenced in a study of blood T cell repertoires in COVID-19. Produced via immunoSEQ multiplex PCR; TCRdb's table is partial and in-frame only. Of hundreds of thousands of clones listed, 65% to 90% are singletons. Sequencing was done on a sample of PBMCs or T cells enriched from blood (not recorded which). All receptors derive from a woman aged 50 to 60 with acute COVID-19. Each CDR3 is given with its conserved first and last residue. The D gene is left open where the match is weak. Rows may omit the clone size; those that give it use once, few, many or a size class.

DNA: TGTGCCAGCAGGGAAACAGGGCCCACTGAAGCTTTCTTT
CDR3: CASRETGPTEAFF
D: -
J: TRBJ1-1
size: -
V: TRBV2

DNA: TGTGCCAGCAGCGGAAAGCCGGACAGGGGGTTTAAAGAGACCCAGTACTTC
CDR3: CASSGKPDRGFKETQYF
D: TRBD1
J: TRBJ2-5
size: once
V: TRBV5-4

DNA: TGCGCCAGCAGCTTGCGGGGGACCTACGAGCAGTACTTC
CDR3: CASSLRGTYEQYF
D: -
J: TRBJ2-7
size: -
V: TRBV5-1

DNA: TGTGCCAGCAGTTTTAGCGCCAGTAAAGAGACCCAGTACTTC
CDR3: CASSFSASKETQYF
D: -
J: TRBJ2-5
size: -
V: TRBV28

DNA: TGTGCCTGGAAAACACAGGGAACAGATACGCAGTATTTT
CDR3: CAWKTQGTDTQYF
D: -
J: TRBJ2-3
size: -
V: TRBV30

DNA: TGTGCCACCCGAACAGGATACCCCAATGAGCAGTTCTTC
CDR3: CATRTGYPNEQFF
D: -
J: TRBJ2-1
size: -
V: TRBV18

DNA: TGTGCCAGCAGTGAATGGGACAGCTCATATGGCTACACCTTC
CDR3: CASSEWDSSYGYTF
D: TRBD1
J: TRBJ1-2
size: -
V: TRBV25-1

DNA: TGTGCCAGCCCACTACAGGGGAGATTGTCTGGAAACACCATATATTTT
CDR3: CASPLQGRLSGNTIYF
D: TRBD1
J: TRBJ1-3
size: -
V: TRBV3-1/TRBV3-2

DNA: TGTGCCAGCAGCACAGGGCTGGGGGTGGACACTGAAGCTTTCTTT
CDR3: CASSTGLGVDTEAFF
D: -
J: TRBJ1-1
size: -
V: TRBV6-5

DNA: TGTGCCTGGATGGCGGCGAACACTGAAGCTTTCTTT
CDR3: CAWMAANTEAFF
D: -
J: TRBJ1-1
size: -
V: TRBV30

DNA: TGTGCCAGCAGCCTCGGGACTAGCGGGGGCACAGATACGCAGTATTTT
CDR3: CASSLGTSGGTDTQYF
D: TRBD2
J: TRBJ2-3
size: -
V: TRBV11-2

DNA: TGTGCCAGCAGCCCCGGGAGGACACGGGACGAGCAGTACTTC
CDR3: CASSPGRTRDEQYF
D: TRBD2
J: TRBJ2-7
size: -
V: TRBV6-2/TRBV6-3

DNA: TGTGCCAGCAGTCGCGACAGATCCTATGGCTACACCTTC
CDR3: CASSRDRSYGYTF
D: -
J: TRBJ1-2
size: -
V: TRBV6-5

DNA: TGTGCCAGCAGTTCAACAGGTGGTTATGGCTACACCTTC
CDR3: CASSSTGGYGYTF
D: -
J: TRBJ1-2
size: -
V: TRBV12-3/TRBV12-4

DNA: TGCGCCAGCAGGGTTGCCCGGGACACGGATGGCTACACCTTC
CDR3: CASRVARDTDGYTF
D: -
J: TRBJ1-2
size: -
V: TRBV5-1

DNA: TGTGCCAGCTCACCGGGGCAAGACCATGGCTACACCTTC
CDR3: CASSPGQDHGYTF
D: -
J: TRBJ1-2
size: -
V: TRBV18

DNA: TGTGCCACGACAGGGGGGAGCTCCTACAATGAGCAGTTCTTC
CDR3: CATTGGSSYNEQFF
D: TRBD1
J: TRBJ2-1
size: -
V: TRBV10-3

DNA: TGTGCCAGCAGCTTACGGCAGGGCGGCACCGGGGAGCTGTTTTTT
CDR3: CASSLRQGGTGELFF
D: -
J: TRBJ2-2
size: once
V: TRBV7-2

DNA: TGTGCCAGCAGCTTGGAAAGGGGCAGTGAGCAGTTCTTC
CDR3: CASSLERGSEQFF
D: -
J: TRBJ2-1
size: -
V: TRBV7-2

DNA: TGTGCCAGCAGCTTGGGCTGGGGCAACTCTGGAAACACCATATATTTT
CDR3: CASSLGWGNSGNTIYF
D: -
J: TRBJ1-3
size: -
V: TRBV5-5

DNA: TGTGCCAGCAGCCCGCCCGGGAACACCGGGGAGCTGTTTTTT
CDR3: CASSPPGNTGELFF
D: -
J: TRBJ2-2
size: -
V: TRBV7-9

DNA: TGTGCCACCAGCAGACCCGGGACAGGATACAATGAGCAGTTCTTC
CDR3: CATSRPGTGYNEQFF
D: TRBD1
J: TRBJ2-1
size: -
V: TRBV15

DNA: TGTGCCAGCAGTGAATTCCGAGGGAGGTACTCTGGAAACACCATATATTTT
CDR3: CASSEFRGRYSGNTIYF
D: -
J: TRBJ1-3
size: -
V: TRBV2

DNA: TGTGCCAGCAGTTCCGACGGCGGGGGGGTAGGGGAGACCCAGTACTTC
CDR3: CASSSDGGGVGETQYF
D: TRBD2
J: TRBJ2-5
size: -
V: TRBV27

DNA: TGTGCCAGCAGTGAATCGGTAGGGGTAAACTATGGCTACACCTTC
CDR3: CASSESVGVNYGYTF
D: -
J: TRBJ1-2
size: -
V: TRBV25-1

DNA: TGTGCCAGTAACCGGGACAGGGATGAAAAACTGTTTTTT
CDR3: CASNRDRDEKLFF
D: TRBD1
J: TRBJ1-4
size: -
V: TRBV2

DNA: TGTGCCTGGAGTACCTCCCAGGGGGCAATGGGTGGCTACACCTTC
CDR3: CAWSTSQGAMGGYTF
D: TRBD1
J: TRBJ1-2
size: once
V: TRBV30

DNA: TGTGCCAAGGGGCAGGGGAACACCATATATTTT
CDR3: CAKGQGNTIYF
D: -
J: TRBJ1-3
size: -
V: TRBV30

DNA: TGCAGCGGTGGGACTAGCTCCAATGAGCAGTTCTTC
CDR3: CSGGTSSNEQFF
D: TRBD2
J: TRBJ2-1
size: -
V: TRBV29-1

DNA: TGTGCCAGCAGCCGTCACTCTGGGGCCAACGTCCTGACTTTC
CDR3: CASSRHSGANVLTF
D: -
J: TRBJ2-6
size: -
V: TRBV3-1/TRBV3-2

DNA: TGTGCCAGTAGTATCGGGACAGGGAACTATGGCTACACCTTC
CDR3: CASSIGTGNYGYTF
D: TRBD1
J: TRBJ1-2
size: -
V: TRBV19

DNA: TGTGCCAGCAGCCAAGCGGGGGGCGAAGCTGGAAACACCATATATTTT
CDR3: CASSQAGGEAGNTIYF
D: -
J: TRBJ1-3
size: few
V: TRBV3-1/TRBV3-2

DNA: TGTGCCTGCCAGGGGACAGTCGCCTATGGCTACACCTTC
CDR3: CACQGTVAYGYTF
D: TRBD1
J: TRBJ1-2
size: -
V: TRBV30

DNA: TGTGCCAGCAGCCCGGGACAGGGATACAATGAGCAGTTCTTC
CDR3: CASSPGQGYNEQFF
D: TRBD1
J: TRBJ2-1
size: -
V: TRBV3-1/TRBV3-2

DNA: TGCAGTGCTAGTCCAGGGGGCGACTATGGCTACACCTTC
CDR3: CSASPGGDYGYTF
D: TRBD1
J: TRBJ1-2
size: -
V: TRBV20-1

DNA: TGCGCCAGCAGCTTGGCGGGGGGTACAACTAATGAAAAACTGTTTTTT
CDR3: CASSLAGGTTNEKLFF
D: -
J: TRBJ1-4
size: -
V: TRBV5-1

DNA: TGTGCCAGCAGCGCCCCTACAGGGATAGATACGCAGTATTTT
CDR3: CASSAPTGIDTQYF
D: -
J: TRBJ2-3
size: -
V: TRBV7-2

DNA: TGTGCCAGCAGTGAAAATCAGGGGTCTGAAGCTTTCTTT
CDR3: CASSENQGSEAFF
D: -
J: TRBJ1-1
size: -
V: TRBV12-3/TRBV12-4

DNA: TGTGCCAGCAGTTATGAAGCCCGGGACAGGGGGCGAGGCTACACCTTC
CDR3: CASSYEARDRGRGYTF
D: TRBD1
J: TRBJ1-2
size: -
V: TRBV6-2/TRBV6-3

DNA: TGTGCCAGCACCCTTAGAGGGACAGGGACCGGGGAGCTGTTTTTT
CDR3: CASTLRGTGTGELFF
D: TRBD1
J: TRBJ2-2
size: -
V: TRBV6-5

DNA: TGTGCCAGCAGCCGGTTGGACAGCCATCAGAACACTGAAGCTTTCTTT
CDR3: CASSRLDSHQNTEAFF
D: -
J: TRBJ1-1
size: -
V: TRBV14

DNA: TGTGCCAGCAGTTACAGGGAGGCGGGTCAGCCCCAGCATTTT
CDR3: CASSYREAGQPQHF
D: -
J: TRBJ1-5
size: -
V: TRBV6-5

DNA: TGCGCCAGCAGCTCACAGGGGGCAGGCTCACCCCTCCACTTT
CDR3: CASSSQGAGSPLHF
D: TRBD1
J: TRBJ1-6
size: -
V: TRBV5-1

DNA: TGTGCCTGGAGTATCGGGACTACCCCGAATGAGCAGTTCTTC
CDR3: CAWSIGTTPNEQFF
D: TRBD2
J: TRBJ2-1
size: -
V: TRBV30

DNA: TGTGCCAGCTCATATGGACAGGGGCGGAATGAAAAACTGTTTTTT
CDR3: CASSYGQGRNEKLFF
D: TRBD1
J: TRBJ1-4
size: many
V: TRBV18

DNA: TGTGCCAGCAGCTCAAGCGGGGGGACGGGATATAATTCACCCCTCCACTTT
CDR3: CASSSSGGTGYNSPLHF
D: -
J: TRBJ1-6
size: -
V: TRBV7-2

DNA: TGTGCCAGCAGCTTATCCACAGCCTCTAAGAACTATGGCTACACCTTC
CDR3: CASSLSTASKNYGYTF
D: -
J: TRBJ1-2
size: -
V: TRBV7-2

DNA: TGTGCCAGCTCACCATCTCCGGGACAGGGATTTCGGGACACTGAAGCTTTCTTT
CDR3: CASSPSPGQGFRDTEAFF
D: TRBD1
J: TRBJ1-1
size: -
V: TRBV18

DNA: TGTGCCAGCAGTTTCGGGGGTATGAACGAGCAGTACTTC
CDR3: CASSFGGMNEQYF
D: -
J: TRBJ2-7
size: few
V: TRBV12-3/TRBV12-4

DNA: TGTGCCAGCAGCTTAGCGGGCGATAGCAATCAGCCCCAGCATTTT
CDR3: CASSLAGDSNQPQHF
D: -
J: TRBJ1-5
size: -
V: TRBV7-9

DNA: TGCGCCAGCAGCCAAGAAGGGACAGGGCTCGGCTATGGCTACACCTTC
CDR3: CASSQEGTGLGYGYTF
D: TRBD1
J: TRBJ1-2
size: -
V: TRBV4-3

DNA: TGTGCCAGCAGTTACCCCTCGGACAGCTCTGGAAACACCATATATTTT
CDR3: CASSYPSDSSGNTIYF
D: -
J: TRBJ1-3
size: -
V: TRBV6-5

DNA: TGCGCCAGCAGCCCGACAGGGGGTGCAACTAATGAAAAACTGTTTTTT
CDR3: CASSPTGGATNEKLFF
D: TRBD1
J: TRBJ1-4
size: -
V: TRBV4-1

DNA: TGCAGCGTTGGGCAGGGGGCCTCTCAGCCCCAGCATTTT
CDR3: CSVGQGASQPQHF
D: TRBD1
J: TRBJ1-5
size: -
V: TRBV29-1

DNA: TGTGCCAGCTCACCACGAGAGGCAATTGTGGGTGGAAACACCATATATTTT
CDR3: CASSPREAIVGGNTIYF
D: -
J: TRBJ1-3
size: -
V: TRBV18

DNA: TGTGCCAGCAGGGAGGGACAGGGAAGGTTCGATGAGCAGTTCTTC
CDR3: CASREGQGRFDEQFF
D: TRBD1
J: TRBJ2-1
size: -
V: TRBV6-5

DNA: TGCGCCAGCAGCCAACAGGGGGCCGGTAGAGACTATGGCTACACCTTC
CDR3: CASSQQGAGRDYGYTF
D: TRBD1
J: TRBJ1-2
size: once
V: TRBV4-3

DNA: TGTGCCAGCAGCCTCGAGGCGGGACCCCCCTACGAGCAGTACTTC
CDR3: CASSLEAGPPYEQYF
D: -
J: TRBJ2-7
size: -
V: TRBV9

DNA: TGTGCCAGTAGTACGCAGGGAAAGGTGGGGTTCGGCACTGAAGCTTTCTTT
CDR3: CASSTQGKVGFGTEAFF
D: -
J: TRBJ1-1
size: once
V: TRBV19

DNA: TGTGCCAGCAGCTTGCCAGCTCGGGGAAGTGAGACCCAGTACTTC
CDR3: CASSLPARGSETQYF
D: -
J: TRBJ2-5
size: -
V: TRBV7-2